This is a list of T cell receptor beta chains from one sample in a study of cytotoxic CD8 clonotypes in ibrutinib-treated CLL. Libraries were prepared by immunoSEQ multiplex PCR; TCRdb keeps only in-frame clonotypes and omits some of them. The sample yields some 85,000 clones, over 60% seen once. The source material was PBMCs, sampled after 24 months of ibrutinib treatment. Receptors originate from a human donor with chronic lymphocytic leukemia. CDR3s include the opening cysteine and the closing phenylalanine or tryptophan. The D gene is left open where the match is weak. Not every row has a clone size; where given, it reads once, few, many or a size class.

j_gene	v_gene	d_gene	abundance	CDR3nt	CDR3aa
TRBJ1-2	TRBV6-1	-	-	TGTGCCAGCAGTGATTTCCAGGGATCCGGCTACACCTTC	CASSDFQGSGYTF
TRBJ1-1	TRBV19	-	-	TGTGCCAGTAGTATAGCAAGGGACCGCGGTGAAGCTTTCTTT	CASSIARDRGEAFF
TRBJ1-5	TRBV7-9	TRBD1	-	TGTGCCAGCAGCTTATGGACAGGGGATGGCAATCAGCCCCAGCATTTT	CASSLWTGDGNQPQHF
TRBJ2-5	TRBV5-1	TRBD1	-	TGCGCCAGCAGCCGGGGACAGGGAGGCCAAGAGACCCAGTACTTC	CASSRGQGGQETQYF
TRBJ1-3	TRBV19	-	-	TGTGCCAGTAGTATAGCCGCCAACTCTGGAAACACCATATATTTT	CASSIAANSGNTIYF
TRBJ1-1	TRBV11-2	-	-	TGTGCCAGCAGCTTAGATCGAATGGGGGAAGCTTTCTTT	CASSLDRMGEAFF
TRBJ1-1	TRBV7-9	-	-	TGTGCCAGCAGCTTGAGGGTAGGCACTGAAGCTTTCTTT	CASSLRVGTEAFF
TRBJ2-3	TRBV6-1	-	many	TGTGCCAGCCGCGAATCGAATCGACATACGCAGTATTTT	CASRESNRHTQYF
TRBJ2-4	TRBV5-1	TRBD1	-	TGCGCCAGCAGTGGGGGACAGGACTCGAACATTCAGTACTTC	CASSGGQDSNIQYF
TRBJ2-1	TRBV4-2	-	-	TGTGCCAGCAGCCAAGAATTCAGTCAAGGGGATGAGCAGTTCTTC	CASSQEFSQGDEQFF
TRBJ2-1	TRBV10-2	-	-	TGCGCCAGCGAACAGGGTAGGAGCTACAATGAGCAGTTCTTC	CASEQGRSYNEQFF
TRBJ2-2	TRBV30	-	-	TGTGCCTGGAGCGCAGCGGCCCGAACCGTGGAGCTGTTTTTT	CAWSAAARTVELFF
TRBJ2-7	TRBV5-1	-	few	TGCGCCAGCAGCTTAGGGTTTCACGAGCAGTACTTC	CASSLGFHEQYF
TRBJ1-2	TRBV30	-	-	TGTGCCTGGAGCGGGACCGGACGGCTGAATGGCTACACCTTC	CAWSGTGRLNGYTF
TRBJ1-5	TRBV6-6	TRBD1	-	TGTGCCAGCAGTTCATCAGGGGGCCGTCAGCCCCAGCATTTT	CASSSSGGRQPQHF
TRBJ1-5	TRBV6-1	-	once	TGTGCCAGCATTTCCTCAGGGAGCAATCAGCCCCAGCATTTT	CASISSGSNQPQHF
TRBJ1-4	TRBV19	-	-	TGTGCCAGTAGTTCCCAGGACAATGAAAAACTGTTTTTT	CASSSQDNEKLFF
TRBJ1-5	TRBV27	-	-	TGTGCCAGCTGCCCTTCCGTGGTGGAGCCCCAGCATTTT	CASCPSVVEPQHF
TRBJ1-5	TRBV30	TRBD1	-	TGTGCCTGGAGCACCGGGACAGGGGGTTATAGCAATCAGCCCCAGCATTTT	CAWSTGTGGYSNQPQHF
TRBJ2-5	TRBV7-3	TRBD1	-	TGTGCCAGCAGCTTAACTGGACAGGGCCCCAGAGAGACCCAGTACTTC	CASSLTGQGPRETQYF
TRBJ1-1	TRBV19	-	-	TGTGCCGGGACCGGACAGTCAGGGGAAGCTTTCTTT	CAGTGQSGEAFF
TRBJ1-3	TRBV2	-	-	TGTGCCAGCAGTGTAACGGGGCCTGGAAACACCATATATTTT	CASSVTGPGNTIYF